The next 17 T cell receptor beta chains were all read from a single sample in a study of Graves' ophthalmopathy and Graves' hyperthyroidism. Using RNA transcripts, the TCR beta CDR3 regions were amplified. RT-PCR was first run with HTBI primers, then multiplex PCR in a second round. TCRdb processed the multiplex PCR reads anew with MiXCR; each CDR3 protein has one entry. The sample shows about 620,000 distinct CDR3 sequences, about a fifth of them seen only once. Sequencing was performed on peripheral blood. Every receptor here comes from a woman aged 18-29 years with stable Graves' hyperthyroidism. Some clones in this sample may be carry-over from other donors' samples.

This clonotype was seen at least ten times. J is TRBJ1-2 and V is TRBV6-5; possible D gene TRBD1, 5 bases. This CDR3 comprises 13 residues. CDR1 MNHEY and CDR2 SVGAGI come from the germline V gene. With 7 bases removed from V and 7 bases from J, the gap between germline ends came to 16 bases. The CDR3 loop reads CASMGHSVGGYTF. The CDR3 DNA follows: TGTGCCAGCATGGGGCACTCGGTCGGTGGCTACACCTTC.

This clonotype was recorded at least ten times. The chain carries TRBV28 and TRBJ2-5; tentatively, D is TRBD1 or TRBD2 (6 bases each). CDR3 length equals 15 residues. V gave up 7 bases and J gave up 4 bases, with 19 bases separating them. Germline V gene lookup returns CDR1 MDHEN and CDR2 SYDVKM. The CDR3 DNA sequence: TGTGCCAGCACAGGGGTGCGAGGGGGGACAGAGACCCAGTACTTC. Its protein product is CASTGVRGGTETQYF.

The chain employs TRBV29-1 and TRBJ2-7, with TRBD1 as a possible D gene (6 bases). Trimming removed 3 bases from V and 2 bases from J, with 8 bases in between. The CDR3 has 12 amino acids. Germline V lookup: CDR1 SQVTM, CDR2 ANQGSEA. CDR3 DNA: TGCAGCGTTGACGGGGACACCTACGAGCAGTACTTC. It translates to CSVDGDTYEQYF.

This clonotype was seen repeatedly, ten times or more. V is TRBV7-9 and J is TRBJ1-1; D not certain. Germline V gene sequence: CDR1 SEHNR, CDR2 FQNEAQ (reference sequence). The CDR3 is made up of 14 amino acids. The V and J ends lost 1 base and 4 bases respectively, with 10 bases between them. The DNA of the CDR3 is TGTGCCAGCAGCTTAGACAGATCCAGCACTGAAGCTTTCTTT. This codes for CASSLDRSSTEAFF.

In its sample, this clonotype was seen many times. V gene TRBV4-2 combines with J gene TRBJ2-4, with D unresolved. The CDR3 has 14 amino acids. Trimming removed 4 bases from V and 5 bases from J, with 12 bases in between. Germline CDR1 is LGHNA and CDR2 is YNFKEQ. The CDR3 loop is CASSPDAFQNIQYF. Here the CDR3 DNA reads TGTGCCAGCAGCCCAGACGCATTTCAAAACATTCAGTACTTC.

This clonotype was counted between two and nine times. The chain is built from TRBV6-2 or TRBV6-3 and TRBJ2-7; tentatively, D is TRBD2 (6 bases). CDR1 is MNHEY, CDR2 SVGEGT, per germline. The CDR3 sequence is 19 residues long. The germline V and J ends were trimmed by 2 bases and 0 bases, with 23 bases remaining between them. Written as DNA, the CDR3 is TGTGCCAGCAGTTACCCCCCTCGACGGCTTCTAGCGACCTCCTACGAGCAGTACTTC. This encodes CASSYPPRRLLATSYEQYF.

The sample holds a few counts of this clonotype. The chain carries TRBV6-5 and TRBJ2-7, with a possible D match to TRBD1 (5 bases). Germline CDR1 and CDR2: MNHEY and SVGAGI. V lost 0 bases to trimming and J lost 2 bases, with 11 bases between them. This CDR3 is 15 amino acids long. CDR3 region: CASSYSVLGAYEQYF. CDR3 coding DNA: TGTGCCAGCAGTTACTCGGTGTTAGGGGCCTACGAGCAGTACTTC.

This chain uses TRBV10-2 with TRBJ1-3; D is perhaps TRBD1 (6 bases). V was clipped by 3 bases and J by 0 bases, with 9 bases between them. Per the germline V gene, CDR1 is WSHSY and CDR2 is SAAADI. The CDR3 is 15 residues long. The CDR3 loop is CASSDWGLSGNTIYF. The CDR3 nucleotides are TGCGCCAGCAGTGATTGGGGGCTCTCTGGAAACACCATATATTTT.

This clonotype was seen repeatedly, ten times or more. The genes are TRBV27 and TRBJ2-2; 7 bases line up with TRBD1. This CDR3 contains 14 residues. The V gene's germline CDR1 is MNHEY and CDR2 SMNVEV (reference sequence). V lost 5 bases, J lost 6 bases, and 6 bases stayed unmatched. CDR3 residues: CASSKSDRAGELFF. CDR3 DNA sequence: TGTGCCAGCAGTAAATCTGACAGGGCCGGGGAGCTGTTTTTT.

This clonotype came up many times. This rearrangement joins TRBV15 to TRBJ2-7, with D perhaps matching TRBD1 or TRBD2 (5 bases each). V was trimmed by 0 bases and J by 3 bases, leaving 6 bases between them. The CDR3 length is 13 residues. Germline CDR1 LNHNV, CDR2 YYDKDF (reference sequence). DNA for the CDR3: TGTGCCACCAGCAGAGATGGGGGCTACGAGCAGTACTTC. Translating it yields CATSRDGGYEQYF.

The V call is TRBV24-1, the J call TRBJ1-5; the match to TRBD1 covers 10 bases. J lost 9 bases, V lost 4 bases, and 11 bases had no gene match. This CDR3 comprises 16 residues. In germline, CDR1 is KGHDR, CDR2 SFDVKD. CDR3 amino acids: CATSDSGQGTTSPQHF. CDR3 DNA: TGTGCCACCAGTGACTCGGGACAGGGGACCACCTCGCCCCAGCATTTT.

The sample holds many counts of this clonotype. The chain is built from TRBV27 and TRBJ1-5; 11 bases match TRBD1. Trimming at V came to 6 bases and at J to 6 bases, leaving 10 bases not matched to a gene. Germline V CDR1 and CDR2: MNHEY, SMNVEV (reference sequence). The CDR3 covers 16 residues. The CDR3 nucleotides are TGTGCCAGCAGAAAGGAGGGACAGGGGGAACTTCAGCCCCAGCATTTT. This sequence encodes CASRKEGQGELQPQHF.

This clonotype was recorded at least ten times. The chain is built from TRBV12-3 or TRBV12-4 and TRBJ1-1, with unresolved D. V shed 1 base and J shed 4 bases, with 13 bases lying between them. The CDR3 has 15 amino acids. The DNA for the CDR3 is TGTGCCAGCAGTTTAGACCTGGGCCGAGGCACTGAAGCTTTCTTT. Encoded protein: CASSLDLGRGTEAFF.

The chain is built from TRBV12-3 or TRBV12-4 and TRBJ1-1; 8 bases map to TRBD1. The CDR3 loop spans 16 amino acids. V was clipped by 5 bases and J by 0 bases; unmatched bases: 8. The CDR3 DNA is TGTGCCAGCAGTCGCACAACAGGGGGGGTGAACACTGAAGCTTTCTTT. It is translated as CASSRTTGGVNTEAFF.

This chain joins TRBV6-1 and TRBJ2-5; the D is unclear. The CDR3 is 14 amino acids. V lost 6 bases and J lost 4, with 15 bases in between. Germline V gene data show CDR1 as MNHNS and CDR2 as SASEGT. Here the CDR3 DNA reads TGTGCCAGCAGCGGGTCCCCCAACGGAGAGACCCAGTACTTC. Protein sequence: CASSGSPNGETQYF.

In its sample, this clonotype was seen many times. V gene TRBV6-1 combines with J gene TRBJ2-5, with 14 positions matching TRBD2. Germline V gives CDR1 MNHNS, CDR2 SASEGT. After removal of 6 bases from V and 2 bases from J, the junction contained 8 bases not matched to a gene. This CDR3 comprises 17 residues. The CDR3 region is CASRAPGLAGVQETQYF. The CDR3 nucleotides are TGTGCCAGCAGGGCTCCGGGACTAGCGGGGGTTCAAGAGACCCAGTACTTC.

This clonotype was observed at least ten times. The gene calls are TRBV25-1 and TRBJ2-6; 8 nucleotides line up with TRBD1. The CDR3 spans 17 residues. V lost 10 bases, J lost 2 bases, and 13 bases stayed unmatched. CDR1 and CDR2 (germline): MGHDK, SYGVNS. The CDR3 coding sequence is TGTGCCACTTCAGGGGGCAGGACAGGGACTGGGGCCAACGTCCTGACTTTC. Residues: CATSGGRTGTGANVLTF.